The rows below give T cell receptor beta chains drawn from one sample of a study of early stage breast cancer tumors. The protocol was immunoSEQ multiplex PCR, while the TCRdb copy is restricted to in-frame clones and leaves out a portion. This repertoire shows 12,000 to 15,000 clones, approximately 88% found once; its top ten account for about 4.9%. Sample: normal breast tissue next to the tumor. The receptor source for this set is a person aged 30-39 years with breast cancer. Each CDR3 is given with its conserved first and last residue. A D gene is named only where the DNA matches it firmly. The size entry is marked missing in some rows and otherwise reads once, few, many or a size class.

- TRBD2 TRBJ2-3 TRBV28 CASTPWGEGGTDTQYF TGTGCCAGCACCCCCTGGGGGGAGGGAGGCACAGATACGCAGTATTTT
- TRBD2 TRBJ2-2 TRBV7-9 CASTPAIAGEDTGELFF TGTGCCAGCACCCCGGCGATAGCGGGAGAAGACACCGGGGAGCTGTTTTTT
- - TRBJ2-7 TRBV10-2 CASSDLYEQYF TGCGCCAGCAGTGACCTGTACGAGCAGTACTTC
- - TRBJ1-2 TRBV7-8 CASSYGSKDSGGYTF TGTGCCAGCAGCTACGGCTCAAAGGATAGTGGTGGCTACACCTTC
medium-sized TRBD2 TRBJ2-7 TRBV30 CAWGRDARSYEQYF TGTGCCTGGGGGAGGGACGCCCGCTCCTACGAGCAGTACTTC
- - TRBJ2-1 TRBV7-8 CASSAQHTSYNEQFF TGTGCCAGCAGCGCACAACATACTAGCTACAATGAGCAGTTCTTC
- - TRBJ2-3 TRBV6-5 CASSYSNSLSDTQYF TGTGCCAGCAGTTACTCGAATTCTCTTTCAGATACGCAGTATTTT
- - TRBJ2-1 TRBV6-5 CASSYSWQGNEQFF TGTGCCAGCAGTTACTCTTGGCAGGGAAATGAGCAGTTCTTC
- - TRBJ1-2 TRBV7-2 CASSFPGLRDYGYTF TGTGCCAGCAGCTTCCCGGGACTTCGGGACTATGGCTACACCTTC
- - TRBJ2-7 TRBV6-5 CASSYSGAGTYEQYF TGTGCCAGCAGTTACTCTGGGGCAGGGACCTACGAGCAGTACTTC
- TRBD2 TRBJ2-1 TRBV5-1 CASSSPAGEINEQFF TGCGCCAGCAGCTCCCCAGCGGGAGAGATAAATGAGCAGTTCTTC
- - TRBJ1-2 TRBV19 CASSIDTVDYGYTF TGTGCCAGTAGTATAGATACTGTCGACTATGGCTACACCTTC
- TRBD2 TRBJ2-1 TRBV10-3 CAISVLSGRAGNNEQFF TGTGCCATCAGTGTGCTGAGCGGGAGGGCCGGTAACAATGAGCAGTTCTTC
- TRBD2 TRBJ2-7 TRBV4-1 CASSQDAGVYEQYF TGCGCCAGCAGCCAAGATGCGGGAGTCTACGAGCAGTACTTC
once TRBD2 TRBJ2-5 TRBV30 CAWTTSGRAWETQYF TGTGCCTGGACTACTAGCGGGAGGGCCTGGGAGACCCAGTACTTC
- TRBD1 TRBJ1-4 TRBV30 CAWTRTGGSSGGEKLFF TGTGCCTGGACTCGGACAGGGGGCTCATCGGGAGGTGAAAAACTGTTTTTT
- TRBD1 TRBJ2-7 TRBV18 CASSPVTGGAEQYF TGTGCCAGCTCACCGGTAACAGGGGGCGCCGAGCAGTACTTC
- TRBD2 TRBJ2-7 TRBV11-2 CASTKGGRSYEQYF TGTGCCAGCACTAAGGGAGGGCGCTCCTACGAGCAGTACTTC
- TRBD2 TRBJ2-3 TRBV7-2 CASSHRALAGATDTQYF TGTGCCAGCAGCCATAGGGCGCTAGCGGGAGCAACAGATACGCAGTATTTT
few - TRBJ1-5 TRBV18 CASSPGSNQPQHF TGTGCCAGCTCACCCGGAAGCAATCAGCCCCAGCATTTT
- - TRBJ2-5 TRBV23-1 CASSHPGTDQETQYF TGCGCCAGCAGTCACCCCGGGACGGACCAAGAGACCCAGTACTTC
- - TRBJ1-2 TRBV6-1 CASTPGANYGYTF TGTGCCAGCACCCCGGGGGCAAACTATGGCTACACCTTC
few - TRBJ1-3 TRBV7-2 CASSLDSGASRSTIYF TGTGCCAGCAGCTTAGATTCAGGGGCTTCCAGGAGCACCATATATTTT
- - TRBJ2-5 TRBV9 CASSRTAYQETQYF TGTGCCAGCAGTAGGACTGCGTACCAAGAGACCCAGTACTTC
- - TRBJ1-2 TRBV7-9 CASSLDRADGYTF TGTGCCAGCAGCTTAGACAGGGCGGACGGCTACACCTTC
- - TRBJ1-2 TRBV19 CASGSDGYTF TGTGCCAGTGGGTCGGATGGCTACACCTTC
- - TRBJ2-2 TRBV4-2 CASSHADSDTGELFF TGTGCCAGCAGCCATGCCGACTCGGACACCGGGGAGCTGTTTTTT
- - TRBJ1-1 TRBV19 CASSIGGANTEAFF TGTGCCAGTAGTATAGGCGGCGCGAACACTGAAGCTTTCTTT
- - TRBJ2-2 TRBV5-1 CASSLVSMGTGELFF TGCGCCAGCAGCTTAGTATCCATGGGCACCGGGGAGCTGTTTTTT
- TRBD1 TRBJ1-2 TRBV29-1 CSVLPGTGRSGGYTF TGCAGCGTCCTCCCCGGGACAGGGAGGTCTGGTGGCTACACCTTC
few TRBD2 TRBJ2-7 TRBV4-1 CASSQYVAGYSEQYF TGCGCCAGCAGCCAATACGTAGCGGGATATTCCGAGCAGTACTTC
- - TRBJ1-1 TRBV19 CASSIDLWAEGGAFF TGTGCCAGTAGTATAGATCTATGGGCGGAGGGGGGAGCTTTCTTT
once TRBD1 TRBJ2-7 TRBV5-4 CASSSPRGTGVPYEQYF TGTGCCAGCAGCTCACCCCGGGGGACAGGGGTTCCCTACGAGCAGTACTTC
- - TRBJ2-1 TRBV29-1 CSVRRLVINEQFF TGCAGCGTCCGTCGACTAGTGATCAATGAGCAGTTCTTC
- - TRBJ2-5 TRBV11-2 CASSPRETQYF TGTGCCAGCAGCCCCAGAGAGACCCAGTACTTC
- TRBD2 TRBJ2-7 TRBV5-1 CASSPGLAGDEQYF TGCGCCAGCAGCCCCGGACTAGCGGGAGACGAGCAGTACTTC
few - TRBJ2-7 TRBV4-1 CASSQATSRYEQYF TGCGCCAGCAGCCAAGCCACATCTCGGTACGAGCAGTACTTC
- - TRBJ2-7 TRBV5-8 CASTDRPATVGSYEQYF TGTGCCAGCACCGATCGACCTGCTACCGTAGGCTCCTACGAGCAGTACTTC
- - TRBJ2-3 TRBV4-1 CASSQDPRGESDTQYF TGCGCCAGCAGCCAAGACCCCAGGGGCGAATCAGATACGCAGTATTTT
- TRBD2 TRBJ2-1 TRBV4-1 CASTQGLGRDSYNEQFF TGCGCCAGCACCCAAGGTCTCGGGAGGGACTCCTACAATGAGCAGTTCTTC